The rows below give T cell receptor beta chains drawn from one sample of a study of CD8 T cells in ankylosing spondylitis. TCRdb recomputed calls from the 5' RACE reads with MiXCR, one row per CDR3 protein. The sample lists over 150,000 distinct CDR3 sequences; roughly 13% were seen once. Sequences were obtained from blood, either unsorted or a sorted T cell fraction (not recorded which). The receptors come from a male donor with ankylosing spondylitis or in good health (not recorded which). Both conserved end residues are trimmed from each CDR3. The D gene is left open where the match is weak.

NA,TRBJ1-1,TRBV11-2,ASSAGLSAF
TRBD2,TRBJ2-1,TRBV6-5,ASSYSLADPYNEQF
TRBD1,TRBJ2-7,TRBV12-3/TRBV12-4,ASSLRGQLDSYEQY
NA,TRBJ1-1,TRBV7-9,ASSSPGGDAF
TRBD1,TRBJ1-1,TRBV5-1,ASAGGEATEAF
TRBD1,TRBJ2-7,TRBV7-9,ASSRQGDEQY
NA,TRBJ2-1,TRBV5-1,ASSTGEGVLAEQF
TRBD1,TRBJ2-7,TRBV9,ASSAGQSYEQY
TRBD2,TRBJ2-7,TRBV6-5,ASSYSATSGRLYEQY
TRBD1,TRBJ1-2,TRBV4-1,ASSQPGQGENGYT
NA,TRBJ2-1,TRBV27,ASSSQGQYNEQF
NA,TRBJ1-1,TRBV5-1,ASSSRTDEAF
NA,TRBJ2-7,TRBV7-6,ASSLYAGPTYEQY
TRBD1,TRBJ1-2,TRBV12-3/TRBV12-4,ASSSSTGGDGGYT
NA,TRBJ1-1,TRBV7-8,ASSLGSGLSGDTEAF
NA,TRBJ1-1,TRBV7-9,ASRLPMSEAF
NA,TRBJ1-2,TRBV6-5,ASSYSIGDVSGYT
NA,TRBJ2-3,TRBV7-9,ASSLAGRTDTQY
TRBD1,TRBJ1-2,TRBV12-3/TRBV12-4,ASTYPGQINYGYT
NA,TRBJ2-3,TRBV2,ASILWRTDTQY
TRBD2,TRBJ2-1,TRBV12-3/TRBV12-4,ASSYEPGLAGGKQF
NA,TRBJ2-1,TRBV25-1,ASSEYSSGSMNEQF
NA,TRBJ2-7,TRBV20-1,SARDAEGPYEQY
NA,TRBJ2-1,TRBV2,ASSERLGYNEQF
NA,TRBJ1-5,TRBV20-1,SATRVNQPQH
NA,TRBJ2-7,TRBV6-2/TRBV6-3,ATRGVTYEQY
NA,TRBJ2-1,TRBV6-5,ASRLGLSSYNEQF
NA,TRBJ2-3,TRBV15,ATSRDRSGAETQY
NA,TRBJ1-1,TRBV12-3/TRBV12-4,ASSLGGHAF
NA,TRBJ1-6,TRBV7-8,ASSLGSYSNSPLH
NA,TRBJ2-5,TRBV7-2,ASGIIQETQY
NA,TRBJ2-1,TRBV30,AWSVRWEDEQF
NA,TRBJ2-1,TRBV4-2,ASSQATGEQF
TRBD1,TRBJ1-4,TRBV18,ASSPGQANEKLF
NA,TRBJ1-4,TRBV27,ASSPAEGITNEKLF
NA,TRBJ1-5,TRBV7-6,ASSLGILSNQPQH
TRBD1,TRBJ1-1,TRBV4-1,ASSQEGQMNTEAF
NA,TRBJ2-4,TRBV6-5,ASSYSPRGLAKNIQY
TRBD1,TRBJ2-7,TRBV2,ASRKGVGQGLEQY
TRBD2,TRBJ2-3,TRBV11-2,ASSLDSGGAATDTQY
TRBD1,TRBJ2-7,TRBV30,AWTLTGSDEQY
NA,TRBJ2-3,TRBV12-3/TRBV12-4,ASSPTGPRNTQY
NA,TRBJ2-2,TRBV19,ASRAPWDTGELF
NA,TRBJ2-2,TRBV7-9,ASSSYRGGNTGELF
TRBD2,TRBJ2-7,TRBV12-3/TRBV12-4,ASSLSGKLDEQY
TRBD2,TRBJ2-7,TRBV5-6,ASSLGTSSEQY
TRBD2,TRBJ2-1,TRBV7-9,ASSAPLAGGPRNEQF
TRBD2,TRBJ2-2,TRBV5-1,ASSPGLAGGLNTGELF
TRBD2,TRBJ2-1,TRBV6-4,ASSDGTSSNEQF
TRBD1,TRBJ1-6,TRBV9,ASSVVTGGSHSPLH
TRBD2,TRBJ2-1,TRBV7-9,ASSLRPSGEDNEQF
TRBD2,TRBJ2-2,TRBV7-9,ASSPRLAGGPTGELF
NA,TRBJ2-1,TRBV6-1,ASSERAGGGNEQF